The next 3 T cell receptor beta chains were all read from a single sample in a study of graft-versus-host responses after intestinal transplantation. The antigens these receptors bind are not known. The data were produced by immunoSEQ multiplex PCR, yet TCRdb's version contains in-frame clones alone and is incomplete. The profile covers about 90,000 clones, with about 93% appearing a single time and about 1.1% taken by the ten largest. Material: unstimulated CD8+ T cells sorted from spleen or lymph node cells, obtained before transplant. Source of these receptors: a human donor who was the organ donor for an intestinal transplant.

The chain links TRBV6-4 to TRBJ2-2; possibly TRBD2 for D (6 bases). V shed 0 bases and J shed 4 bases, with 6 bases lying between them. Germline V CDR1 and CDR2: MRHNA, SNTAGT. This CDR3 is 14 amino acids long. The CDR3 DNA is TGTGCCAGCAGTGACTCGACTAGCACCGGGGAGCTGTTTTTT. Residues: CASSDSTSTGELFF.

This chain uses TRBV7-6 with TRBJ2-7, with TRBD2 matching 12 bases. CDR3 length: 14 residues. V was pared by 5 bases and J by 4 bases, with 3 bases of the junction left unmatched. Germline V gene sequence: CDR1 SGHVS, CDR2 FNYEAQ. The CDR3 spells CASSPGTSGYEQYF. The CDR3 DNA sequence: TGTGCCAGCAGCCCCGGGACTAGCGGGTACGAGCAGTACTTC.

This clone was seen a single time. The chain recombines TRBV30 with TRBJ1-1; D may be TRBD1 (5 bases). The germline gives CDR1 GTSNPN, CDR2 SVGIG (reference sequence). The V end was cut by 4 bases, the J end by 6 bases, with 12 bases between. The CDR3 loop spans 12 amino acids. CDR3 coding DNA: TGTGCCTGGACCGGGGGGATGTCTGAAGCTTTCTTT. Protein sequence: CAWTGGMSEAFF.